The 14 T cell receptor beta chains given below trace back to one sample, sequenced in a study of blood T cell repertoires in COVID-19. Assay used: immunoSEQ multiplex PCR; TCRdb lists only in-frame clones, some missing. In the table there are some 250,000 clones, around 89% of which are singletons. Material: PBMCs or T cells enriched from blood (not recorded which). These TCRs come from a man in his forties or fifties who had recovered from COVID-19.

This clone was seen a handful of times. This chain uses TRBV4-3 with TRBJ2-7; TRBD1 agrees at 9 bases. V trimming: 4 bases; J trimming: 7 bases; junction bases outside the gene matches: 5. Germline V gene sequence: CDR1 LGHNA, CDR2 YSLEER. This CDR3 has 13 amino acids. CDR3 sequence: CASSPGTGREQYF. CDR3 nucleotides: TGCGCCAGCAGCCCCGGGACAGGGCGTGAGCAGTACTTC.

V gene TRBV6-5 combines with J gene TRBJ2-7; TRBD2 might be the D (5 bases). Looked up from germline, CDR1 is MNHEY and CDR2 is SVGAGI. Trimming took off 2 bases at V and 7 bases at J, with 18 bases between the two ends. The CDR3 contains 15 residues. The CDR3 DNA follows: TGTGCCAGCAGTTACATCCCTAGCACATCTCTGGAGCAGTACTTC. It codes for CASSYIPSTSLEQYF.

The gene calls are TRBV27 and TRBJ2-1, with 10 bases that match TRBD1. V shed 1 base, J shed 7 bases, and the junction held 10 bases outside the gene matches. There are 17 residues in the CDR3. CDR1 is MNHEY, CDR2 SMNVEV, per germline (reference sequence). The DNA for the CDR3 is TGTGCCAGCAGTTTATTATTTGACAGGGGGCGCGGGAATGAGCAGTTCTTC. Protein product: CASSLLFDRGRGNEQFF.

CDR3 sequence reads: CASSQLSYAFF. DNA for the CDR3: TGTGCCAGCAGCCAACTTAGTTACGCTTTCTTT. The chain is built from TRBV3-1 (or the pseudogene TRBV3-2) and TRBJ1-1, with D uncertain. Germline CDR1 is LGHDT and CDR2 is YNNKEL (reference sequence). The CDR3 spans 11 residues. Trimming removed 2 bases at V and 11 bases at J, with 9 bases between.

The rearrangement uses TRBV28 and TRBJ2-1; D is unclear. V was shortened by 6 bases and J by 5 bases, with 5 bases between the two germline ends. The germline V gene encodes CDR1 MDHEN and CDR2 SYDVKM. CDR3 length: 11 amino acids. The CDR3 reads CASSLNNEQFF. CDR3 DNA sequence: TGTGCCAGCAGCCTAAACAATGAGCAGTTCTTC.

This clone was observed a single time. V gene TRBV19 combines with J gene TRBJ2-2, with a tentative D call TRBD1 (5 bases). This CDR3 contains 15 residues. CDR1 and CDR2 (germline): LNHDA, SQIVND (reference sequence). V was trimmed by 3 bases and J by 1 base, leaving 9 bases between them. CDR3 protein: CASSMFRVNTGELFF. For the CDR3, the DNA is TGTGCCAGTAGTATGTTCAGGGTGAACACCGGGGAGCTGTTTTTT.

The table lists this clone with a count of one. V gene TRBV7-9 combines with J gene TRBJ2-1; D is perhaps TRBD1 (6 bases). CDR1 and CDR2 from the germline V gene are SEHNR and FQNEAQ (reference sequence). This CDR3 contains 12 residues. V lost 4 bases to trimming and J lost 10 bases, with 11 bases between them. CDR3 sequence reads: CASSSVGAEQFF. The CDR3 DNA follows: TGTGCCAGCAGCTCCGTGGGGGCAGAGCAGTTCTTC.

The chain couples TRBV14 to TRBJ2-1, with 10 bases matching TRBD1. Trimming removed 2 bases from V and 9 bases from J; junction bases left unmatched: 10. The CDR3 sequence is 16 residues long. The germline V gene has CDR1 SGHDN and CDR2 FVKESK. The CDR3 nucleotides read TGTGCCAGCAGCCAAAGAGGTTTGGGACAGGGGTTTGAGCAGTTCTTC. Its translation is CASSQRGLGQGFEQFF.

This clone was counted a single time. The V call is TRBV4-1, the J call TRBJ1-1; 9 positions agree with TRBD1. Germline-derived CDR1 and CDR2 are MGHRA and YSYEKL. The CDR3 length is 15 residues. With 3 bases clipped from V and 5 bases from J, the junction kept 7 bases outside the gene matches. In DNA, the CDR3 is TGCGCCAGCAGCCAGAGGGACAGGGACCGTACTGAAGCTTTCTTT. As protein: CASSQRDRDRTEAFF.

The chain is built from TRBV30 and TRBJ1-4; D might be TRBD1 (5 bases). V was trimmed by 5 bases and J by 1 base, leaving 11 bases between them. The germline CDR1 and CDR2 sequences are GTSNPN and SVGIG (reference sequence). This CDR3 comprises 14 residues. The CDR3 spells CAWAKGLTNEKLFF. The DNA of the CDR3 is TGTGCCTGGGCAAAGGGGTTAACTAATGAAAAACTGTTTTTT.

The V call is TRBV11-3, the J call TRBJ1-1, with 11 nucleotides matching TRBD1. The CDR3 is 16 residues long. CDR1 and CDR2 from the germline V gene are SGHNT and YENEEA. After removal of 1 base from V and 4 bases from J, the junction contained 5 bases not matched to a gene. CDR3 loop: CASSLGVGQGGTEAFF. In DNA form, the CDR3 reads TGTGCCAGCAGCTTAGGCGTGGGACAGGGGGGCACTGAAGCTTTCTTT.

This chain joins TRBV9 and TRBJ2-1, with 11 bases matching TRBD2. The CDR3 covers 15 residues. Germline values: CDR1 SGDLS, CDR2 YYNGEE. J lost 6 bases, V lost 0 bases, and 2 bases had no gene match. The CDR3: CASSVDSGRVNEQFF. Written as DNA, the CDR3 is TGTGCCAGCAGCGTAGATAGCGGGAGGGTCAATGAGCAGTTCTTC.

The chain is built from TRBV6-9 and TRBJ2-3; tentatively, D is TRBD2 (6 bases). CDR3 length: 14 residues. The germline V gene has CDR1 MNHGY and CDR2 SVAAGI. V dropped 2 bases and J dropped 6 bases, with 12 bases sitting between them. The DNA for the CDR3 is TGTGCCAGCAGTTATGGGGACCTAGCGGATACGCAGTATTTT. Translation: CASSYGDLADTQYF.

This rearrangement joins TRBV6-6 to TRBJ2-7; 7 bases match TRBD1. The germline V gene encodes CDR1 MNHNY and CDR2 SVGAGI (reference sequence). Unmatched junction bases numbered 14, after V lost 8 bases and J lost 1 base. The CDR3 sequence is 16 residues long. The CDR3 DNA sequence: TGTGCCAGCGGGGTAAATGGCTGGGACAGTTCCTACGAGCAGTACTTC. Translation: CASGVNGWDSSYEQYF.